This TCR beta chain emerged from a study of blood T cell repertoires in COVID-19. Whole-study context: The United States, Italy and Spain supplied acute and convalescent COVID-19 samples. Nucleic acid was either cDNA or gDNA, and it came from T cells, B-cell-depleted T cells, or PBMCs.

In the original processing: Amplified reference gene primers provided the basis for estimating nucleated cell counts. Some clones are missing from TCRdb's copy, which holds only in-frame ones; the method was immunoSEQ multiplex PCR. The V and J calls and clone size are taken from that table; D and trimming were inferred from the DNA. The table lists around 200,000 clones, roughly 85% of them singletons. Trimming took off 1 base at V and 7 bases at J, with 10 bases between the two ends. The CDR3 is 13 residues long. CDR1 is MGHRA and CDR2 is YSYEKL in the germline V gene. Each participant's cohort was designated according to participant-reported clinical history.

The clonotype originates from a woman aged 40 to 49 with acute COVID-19. Sequenced material: PBMCs or T cells enriched from blood (not recorded which). J is TRBJ1-1 and V is TRBV4-1, with D tentatively TRBD1 (5 bases). The CDR3 sequence is CASSQVGGDEAFF. The CDR3 DNA sequence: TGCGCCAGCAGCCAAGTCGGGGGGGATGAAGCTTTCTTT.